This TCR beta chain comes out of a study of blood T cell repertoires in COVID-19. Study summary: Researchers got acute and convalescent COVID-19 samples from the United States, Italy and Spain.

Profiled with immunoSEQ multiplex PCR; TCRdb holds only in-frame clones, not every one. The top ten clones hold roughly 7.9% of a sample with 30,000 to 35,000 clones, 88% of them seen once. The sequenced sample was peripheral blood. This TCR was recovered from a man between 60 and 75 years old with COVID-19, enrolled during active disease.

The CDR3 coding sequence is TGTGCCAGCCGGTTGGGACTAGGGGAGACCCAGTACTTC. Its translation: CASRLGLGETQYF. The chain links TRBV7-2 to TRBJ2-5; 8 bases agree with TRBD2. The CDR3 covers 13 residues. V was clipped by 8 bases and J by 5 bases; unmatched bases: 7. CDR1 SGHTA and CDR2 FQGNSA come from the germline V gene.